A selection of T cell receptor beta chains follows, all from one sample in a study of T cell changes during pregnancy in multiple sclerosis. Profiling relied on immunoSEQ multiplex PCR, and the TCRdb table lists in-frame clones only, not all of them. The data show fewer than 60,000 clones, more than 85% seen once. This specimen consisted of peripheral blood, obtained after pregnancy. The receptors shown here come from a female donor in good health, enrolled as a control in a pregnancy study. Each CDR3 is given with its conserved first and last residue. D genes are given only for firm matches. Expanded clones are given a class, and other clones once, few, many or no size at all.

CDR3 protein | CDR3 DNA | V gene | D gene | clone size | J gene
CASSLAHRGHGELFF | TGCGCCAGCAGCTTGGCCCACAGGGGGCACGGGGAGCTGTTTTTT | TRBV5-1 | TRBD1 | . | TRBJ2-2
CASSQEVPGGPDTQYF | TGTGCCAGCAGCCAAGAGGTACCGGGGGGTCCAGATACGCAGTATTTT | TRBV4-2 | TRBD2 | . | TRBJ2-3
CASEPLAGYGYTF | TGTGCCAGCGAGCCGCTCGCGGGCTATGGCTACACCTTC | TRBV7-2 | . | . | TRBJ1-2
CSVGQGDYNSPLHF | TGCAGCGTTGGACAGGGGGACTATAATTCACCCCTCCACTTT | TRBV29-1 | TRBD1 | . | TRBJ1-6
CASISAGGYNEQFF | TGCGCCAGCATATCAGCGGGGGGGTACAATGAGCAGTTCTTC | TRBV10-2 | TRBD2 | . | TRBJ2-1
CASSYRRANTGELFF | TGTGCCAGCAGTTACCGTCGAGCGAACACCGGGGAGCTGTTTTTT | TRBV6-5 | . | . | TRBJ2-2
CASHWGGESYEQYF | TGTGCCAGCCACTGGGGTGGGGAGTCCTACGAGCAGTACTTC | TRBV2 | . | . | TRBJ2-7
CASSPRQGGHEQYF | TGTGCCAGCAGCCCCCGACAGGGGGGCCACGAGCAGTACTTC | TRBV7-8 | TRBD1 | . | TRBJ2-7
CASSTTYRGSYEQYF | TGCGCCAGCAGCACAACCTACAGGGGTTCGTACGAGCAGTACTTC | TRBV5-1 | TRBD1 | once | TRBJ2-7
CASSHQGGVRTEAFF | TGCGCCAGCAGCCACCAAGGCGGGGTTCGCACTGAAGCTTTCTTT | TRBV4-1 | . | . | TRBJ1-1
CASSPRMTTPGPQHF | TGTGCCAGCAGCCCTCGTATGACGACTCCCGGGCCCCAGCATTTT | TRBV7-8 | . | once | TRBJ1-5
CASSESRQGLKREAFF | TGCGCCAGCAGTGAGTCGCGACAGGGTCTTAAACGTGAAGCTTTCTTT | TRBV10-1 | TRBD1 | few | TRBJ1-1
CASSYTGPYGYTF | TGTGCCAGCAGCTACACAGGCCCCTATGGCTACACCTTC | TRBV7-9 | . | . | TRBJ1-2
CASSLAETGQLGGTQYF | TGTGCCAGCAGCTTAGCGGAAACGGGTCAGCTAGGGGGGACCCAGTACTTC | TRBV7-6 | . | . | TRBJ2-5
CASSFATASEAFF | TGTGCCAGCAGTTTCGCGACAGCTTCTGAAGCTTTCTTT | TRBV7-6 | . | . | TRBJ1-1
CASSLGQGNEKLFF | TGTGCCAGCAGCCTGGGACAGGGGAATGAAAAACTGTTTTTT | TRBV6-1 | TRBD1 | few | TRBJ1-4
CATRQGSNQPQHF | TGTGCCACCAGACAGGGTTCCAATCAGCCCCAGCATTTT | TRBV6-5 | TRBD1 | . | TRBJ1-5
CASSEETSVHNEQFF | TGTGCCAGCAGTGAAGAGACTAGCGTCCACAATGAGCAGTTCTTC | TRBV6-1 | TRBD2 | . | TRBJ2-1
CASSLVQGGQYF | TGTGCCAGCAGCTTAGTGCAGGGCGGGCAGTACTTC | TRBV7-2 | . | few | TRBJ2-7
CASSPVSGQLNTGELFF | TGCGCCAGCAGCCCAGTAAGCGGACAGCTGAACACCGGGGAGCTGTTTTTT | TRBV5-1 | . | . | TRBJ2-2
CAITPRGGGEQYF | TGTGCCATCACCCCCAGGGGCGGCGGGGAGCAGTACTTC | TRBV10-3 | . | . | TRBJ2-7
CASSIGQGAGYTF | TGTGCCAGTAGTATAGGACAGGGAGCTGGCTACACCTTC | TRBV19 | TRBD1 | . | TRBJ1-2
CASSLRETGNTIYF | TGTGCCAGCAGTCTAAGAGAAACTGGAAACACCATATATTTT | TRBV6-5 | . | . | TRBJ1-3
CASSLGDRAGDTQYF | TGTGCCAGCAGCTTAGGAGACAGAGCAGGAGATACGCAGTATTTT | TRBV11-3 | . | . | TRBJ2-3
CASSLNLAGPFPQHF | TGTGCCAGCAGTTTAAATTTGGCAGGGCCTTTTCCCCAGCATTTT | TRBV27 | . | . | TRBJ1-5
CAISANTLNYGYTF | TGTGCCATCAGTGCCAACACCCTTAACTATGGCTACACCTTC | TRBV10-3 | . | . | TRBJ1-2
CASSQIGQGLEQFF | TGTGCCAGCAGTCAGATAGGGCAGGGGCTTGAGCAGTTCTTC | TRBV7-9 | . | . | TRBJ2-1
CASSGIQGYGYTF | TGTGCCAGCAGTGGAATACAGGGGTATGGCTACACCTTC | TRBV6-5 | TRBD1 | few | TRBJ1-2
CASSSSRASVDEQYF | TGCGCCAGCAGCTCGTCCAGGGCTTCTGTAGACGAGCAGTACTTC | TRBV5-1 | . | . | TRBJ2-7
CASSVGQGGQPQHF | TGTGCCAGCAGCGTAGGACAGGGTGGACAGCCCCAGCATTTT | TRBV9 | TRBD1 | . | TRBJ1-5
CASSLYPGTGGGETQYF | TGCGCCAGCAGCCTCTACCCCGGGACAGGGGGAGGAGAGACCCAGTACTTC | TRBV4-1 | TRBD1 | once | TRBJ2-5
CASSLEVAGGKTQYF | TGTGCCAGCAGCTTAGAGGTAGCGGGGGGGAAGACCCAGTACTTC | TRBV7-9 | TRBD2 | . | TRBJ2-5
CASSWTGNTEAFF | TGTGCCAGCAGTTGGACAGGGAACACTGAAGCTTTCTTT | TRBV7-9 | TRBD1 | . | TRBJ1-1
CSATLFNEQFF | TGCAGTGCGACTCTTTTCAATGAGCAGTTCTTC | TRBV20-1 | . | . | TRBJ2-1
CASSNRDRGRGYTF | TGTGCCAGTAGTAACCGGGACAGGGGGCGCGGCTACACCTTC | TRBV19 | TRBD1 | . | TRBJ1-2
CASSLVAGGTDTQYF | TGTGCCAGCAGCTTGGTAGCAGGGGGTACAGATACGCAGTATTTT | TRBV5-6 | TRBD1 | . | TRBJ2-3
CASSTGLAGLYEQYF | TGTGCCAGCAGCACGGGACTAGCGGGATTATACGAGCAGTACTTC | TRBV7-2 | TRBD2 | . | TRBJ2-7
CASSLGDRGSTEAFF | TGTGCCAGCAGCTTAGGGGACAGGGGGTCGACTGAAGCTTTCTTT | TRBV11-3 | TRBD1 | . | TRBJ1-1
CASSIRQGLLYGYTF | TGTGCCAGTAGTATCCGGCAGGGCCTCCTCTATGGCTACACCTTC | TRBV19 | . | . | TRBJ1-2
CASSETGVSPLHF | TGCGCCAGCAGTGAGACGGGGGTTTCACCCCTCCACTTT | TRBV10-1 | . | . | TRBJ1-6
CASSSGQGAFGYTF | TGTGCCAGCAGCTCCGGACAGGGGGCTTTTGGCTACACCTTC | TRBV7-9 | TRBD1 | . | TRBJ1-2
CASSLSRGNNQPQHF | TGTGCCAGCAGCTTAAGCAGGGGGAACAATCAGCCCCAGCATTTT | TRBV7-9 | TRBD1 | . | TRBJ1-5
CASSLGLADYNEQFF | TGCGCCAGCAGCTTGGGACTAGCGGATTACAATGAGCAGTTCTTC | TRBV5-1 | TRBD2 | . | TRBJ2-1
CASSRRDRGLEQYF | TGTGCCAGCAGCCGGAGGGACAGGGGGCTCGAGCAGTACTTC | TRBV28 | TRBD1 | . | TRBJ2-7
CASSFSRGLSNSPLHF | TGTGCCAGCAGTTTTTCCAGGGGGCTGTCTAATTCACCCCTCCACTTT | TRBV28 | TRBD1 | . | TRBJ1-6
CASSDPAGLAVYNEQFF | TGTGCCAGCAGTGACCCCGCGGGACTAGCGGTATACAATGAGCAGTTCTTC | TRBV25-1 | TRBD2 | . | TRBJ2-1
CASSQDRQTDTQYF | TGCGCCAGCAGCCAAGACCGACAGACAGATACGCAGTATTTT | TRBV4-3 | . | . | TRBJ2-3
CASEEGRGTDTQYF | TGTGCCAGTGAAGAGGGCCGAGGCACAGATACGCAGTATTTT | TRBV19 | . | once | TRBJ2-3
CASSLSPRSYEQYF | TGCGCCAGCAGCTTATCGCCGCGCTCCTACGAGCAGTACTTC | TRBV5-1 | . | . | TRBJ2-7
CASSMGGGAGTEAFF | TGTGCCAGTAGTATGGGTGGGGGCGCGGGCACTGAAGCTTTCTTT | TRBV19 | . | once | TRBJ1-1
CASTLDSVYGYTF | TGCGCCAGCACCCTGGACTCGGTCTATGGCTACACCTTC | TRBV5-1 | . | . | TRBJ1-2
CASSETSGRAHEQFF | TGTGCCAGCAGTGAAACTAGCGGGAGGGCCCATGAGCAGTTCTTC | TRBV25-1 | TRBD2 | once | TRBJ2-1
CASSLVFSRGETQYF | TGTGCCAGCAGCTTAGTGTTCTCCCGGGGGGAGACCCAGTACTTC | TRBV7-2 | . | . | TRBJ2-5
CATDGGGGANVLTF | TGTGCCACCGACGGGGGTGGAGGGGCCAACGTCCTGACTTTC | TRBV6-5 | . | . | TRBJ2-6
CSVPRGEKLFF | TGCAGTGTTCCTAGGGGTGAAAAACTGTTTTTT | TRBV20-1 | . | . | TRBJ1-4
CASRKGQGNQPQHF | TGTGCCAGCAGAAAGGGACAGGGTAATCAGCCCCAGCATTTT | TRBV28 | TRBD1 | . | TRBJ1-5
CASGQGSLEAFF | TGTGCCAGCGGACAGGGTAGCCTTGAAGCTTTCTTT | TRBV27 | TRBD1 | . | TRBJ1-1
CASTRDNEQFF | TGTGCCAGCACTAGAGACAATGAGCAGTTCTTC | TRBV6-5 | . | . | TRBJ2-1